This TCR beta chain comes out of a study of CD4 T cells in relation to SARS-CoV-2 and coronaviruses. Whole-study findings and limits: Monoreactive clones expanded significantly more to SARS-CoV-2 than crossreactive clones did. Samples before the pandemic and after infection were not matched within any donor.

CD4+ T cells from unexposed donors were obtained before the COVID-19 pandemic (2011-2018). Profiled with immunoSEQ multiplex PCR; TCRdb holds only in-frame clones, not every one. Here the sample spans approximately 70,000 clones, approximately 95% being singletons. Germline V gene lookup returns CDR1 MDHEN and CDR2 SYDVKM. Trimming left V 8 bases short and J 0 bases short, with 17 bases between. The CDR3 extends over 17 amino acids. Comment on this clone: The target antigen is unknown.

This chain joins TRBV28 and TRBJ1-6, with D unclear. The sequence derives from a human donor in good health. Material for sequencing was naive CD4+ T cells from PBMCs. As for subset: naive CD4+ T cells isolated by negative enrichment. CDR3 amino acids: CASCLPSSSSYNSPLHF. The DNA of the CDR3 is TGTGCCAGCTGTCTCCCGTCCTCCAGCTCCTATAATTCACCCCTCCACTTT.